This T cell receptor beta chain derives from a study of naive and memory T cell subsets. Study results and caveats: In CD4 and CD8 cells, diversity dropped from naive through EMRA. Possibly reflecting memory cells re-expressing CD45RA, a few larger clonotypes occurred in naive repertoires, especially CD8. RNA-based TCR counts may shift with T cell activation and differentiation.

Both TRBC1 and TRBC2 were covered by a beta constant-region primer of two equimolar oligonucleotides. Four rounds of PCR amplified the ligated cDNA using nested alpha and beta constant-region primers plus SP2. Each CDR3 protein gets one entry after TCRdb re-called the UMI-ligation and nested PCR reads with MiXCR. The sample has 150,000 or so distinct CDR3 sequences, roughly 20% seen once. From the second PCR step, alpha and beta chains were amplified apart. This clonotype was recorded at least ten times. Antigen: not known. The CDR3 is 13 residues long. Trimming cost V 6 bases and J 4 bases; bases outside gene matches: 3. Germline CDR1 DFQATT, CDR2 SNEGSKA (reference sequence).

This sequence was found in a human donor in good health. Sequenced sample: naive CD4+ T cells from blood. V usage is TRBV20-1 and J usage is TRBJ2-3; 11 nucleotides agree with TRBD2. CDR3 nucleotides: TGCAGTGCCTATAGCGGGAGGGCAGATACGCAGTATTTT. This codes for CSAYSGRADTQYF.